This T cell receptor beta chain appears in the sequencing data of a study of T cell repertoires in cytomegalovirus infection (dated by TCRdb to between 2018 and 2021). Looking at the study overall: The HLA type of each donor mattered for the analysis, because public TCR beta signatures pointed to carriage of CMV infection along with the matching HLA type.

Results and caveats for the whole study, not just this receptor: In both this cohort and an independent approximately 370-donor cohort, the cumulative frequency of public TCR beta family members distinguished carriers of CMV infection plus the relevant HLA type. The ex vivo response was dominated by HLA-C-restricted CMV-specific TCR beta clonotypes, which also provided the single most frequent clonotype in two of eight donors.

The data were produced on an Illumina HiSeq 1500. TCRdb applied fastp at Q25 and MiXCR to the public reads, then kept only in-frame beta chains. Entries are consolidated by CDR3 protein sequence, retaining the most common genes and DNA. The sample table records 150,000 to 200,000 distinct CDR3 sequences; roughly 19% of these occur just once. Just under 3% of the sample goes to the ten largest clones. This clonotype was observed a handful of times. Its antigen remains undetermined. Within one base of it there is no much larger clone, and no base qualities were kept. Sample: PBMCs. This receptor was taken from a human donor in good health (CMV status not recorded). Some clones in this sample may be carry-over from other donors' samples.

The CDR3 reads as follows: CASSFFGVGRDTQYF. At the DNA level, the sequence is TGTGCCAGCAGTTTTTTCGGGGTCGGTAGAGATACGCAGTATTTT. The chain was built from TRBV28 and TRBJ2-3, with TRBD2 tentatively as D gene (5 bases match). From the cysteine up to the phenylalanine, the CDR3 has a length of 15 residues. The entry retains the CDR3 DNA only, 45 bases that are in frame from base 1. The germline V gene encodes CDR1 MDHEN and CDR2 SYDVKM. V is clipped by 3 bases and J by 5 bases, and the sequence between their germline boundaries is 15 bases long. With the portions outside the CDR3 filled from the reference TRBV28 and TRBJ2-3 genes, the complete variable region becomes DVKVTQSSRYLVKRTGEKVFLECVQDMDHENMFWYRQDPGLGLRLIYFSYDVKMKEKGDIPEGYSVSREKKERFSLILESASTNQTSMYLCASSFFGVGRDTQYFGPGTRLTVL.